These T cell receptor beta chains were read from a single sample in a study of lymphopenia after photon versus proton radiotherapy. Assay: immunoSEQ multiplex PCR; the TCRdb copy retains only in-frame clones and omits some. The data show more than 9,500 clones, with 89% seen just once and roughly 3.3% held by the top ten. Specimen: peripheral blood, collected from a patient treated with proton-based radiotherapy. The source of these receptors is a man aged 55-75 years with pancreatic cancer. CDR3s include the opening cysteine and the closing phenylalanine or tryptophan. The order of the fields is CDR3 protein, CDR3 DNA, V gene, J gene, clone size, D gene. A D gene is named only where the DNA matches it firmly. Not all rows give a size; the values are once, few, many and, for expanded clones, a class.

CDR3: CAWSVWGTVTEAFF
DNA: TGTGCCTGGAGTGTGTGGGGGACAGTCACTGAAGCTTTCTTT
V: TRBV30
J: TRBJ1-1
size: NA
D: TRBD1

CDR3: CASSEQGRSSGANVLTF
DNA: TGTGCCAGCAGTGAGCAGGGGCGAAGCTCTGGGGCCAACGTCCTGACTTTC
V: TRBV6-1
J: TRBJ2-6
size: NA
D: NA

CDR3: CAAWAGISGANVLTF
DNA: TGTGCCGCGTGGGCAGGGATCTCTGGGGCCAACGTCCTGACTTTC
V: TRBV7-2
J: TRBJ2-6
size: NA
D: NA

CDR3: CASSREINQPQHF
DNA: TGTGCCAGCAGCCGCGAGATTAATCAGCCCCAGCATTTT
V: TRBV2
J: TRBJ1-5
size: once
D: NA

CDR3: CASSLRPGTGILYGYTF
DNA: TGTGCCAGCAGCCTTCGACCCGGGACAGGCATCCTCTATGGCTACACCTTC
V: TRBV27
J: TRBJ1-2
size: NA
D: TRBD1

CDR3: CASSISGVHSQYF
DNA: TGTGCCAGTAGTATATCCGGGGTTCATTCCCAGTACTTC
V: TRBV19
J: TRBJ2-5
size: few
D: NA

CDR3: CASSQGLAAVVDTQYF
DNA: TGCGCCAGCAGCCAGGGACTAGCGGCCGTTGTTGATACGCAGTATTTT
V: TRBV5-1
J: TRBJ2-3
size: NA
D: TRBD2

CDR3: CASSLRGREDYGYTF
DNA: TGCGCCAGCAGCTTGCGAGGTAGGGAGGACTATGGCTACACCTTC
V: TRBV5-1
J: TRBJ1-2
size: NA
D: NA

CDR3: CASSFKGSYEQYF
DNA: TGTGCCAGCAGTTTTAAGGGTTCCTACGAGCAGTACTTC
V: TRBV28
J: TRBJ2-7
size: NA
D: NA

CDR3: CSALTSGRGNEQFF
DNA: TGCAGCGCTCTGACTAGCGGGAGGGGAAATGAGCAGTTCTTC
V: TRBV29-1
J: TRBJ2-1
size: NA
D: TRBD2

CDR3: CASSLAGLAQYEQYF
DNA: TGTGCCAGCAGCTTAGCCGGACTAGCGCAATACGAGCAGTACTTC
V: TRBV7-8
J: TRBJ2-7
size: few
D: TRBD2

CDR3: CAWSVSRQSNYGYTF
DNA: TGTGCCTGGAGTGTATCTAGGCAGTCTAACTATGGCTACACCTTC
V: TRBV30
J: TRBJ1-2
size: NA
D: NA

CDR3: CASSLNRAGATTGELFF
DNA: TGTGCCAGCAGTTTAAATCGGGCGGGAGCAACCACCGGGGAGCTGTTTTTT
V: TRBV27
J: TRBJ2-2
size: NA
D: TRBD2

CDR3: CASRDQGQRNTEAFF
DNA: TGTGCCAGCAGGGATCAGGGACAGAGGAACACTGAAGCTTTCTTT
V: TRBV6-6
J: TRBJ1-1
size: NA
D: TRBD1

CDR3: CASSLAGFGYTF
DNA: TGTGCTAGCAGTTTAGCAGGGTTCGGCTACACCTTC
V: TRBV28
J: TRBJ1-2
size: NA
D: NA

CDR3: CASSSTGGAGGGEQYF
DNA: TGTGCCAGCAGCTCTACTGGGGGAGCGGGAGGAGGCGAGCAGTACTTC
V: TRBV11-3
J: TRBJ2-7
size: NA
D: TRBD2

CDR3: CASSSGSYNEQFF
DNA: TGTGCCAGCAGCTCCGGGTCCTACAATGAGCAGTTCTTC
V: TRBV7-2
J: TRBJ2-1
size: NA
D: NA

CDR3: CASSPGLAGGGQYF
DNA: TGTGCCAGCAGCCCGGGACTAGCGGGAGGCGGGCAGTACTTC
V: TRBV7-2
J: TRBJ2-7
size: once
D: TRBD2

CDR3: CASSLISYGYTF
DNA: TGTGCCAGCAGCTTGATAAGCTATGGCTACACCTTC
V: TRBV5-6
J: TRBJ1-2
size: once
D: NA

CDR3: CASSLLGHRNTGELFF
DNA: TGTGCCAGTAGTCTACTTGGTCATAGGAACACCGGGGAGCTGTTTTTT
V: TRBV19
J: TRBJ2-2
size: NA
D: NA

CDR3: CAWSLRTSGRAANEQFF
DNA: TGTGCCTGGAGTCTTAGGACTAGCGGGAGGGCTGCCAATGAGCAGTTCTTC
V: TRBV30
J: TRBJ2-1
size: NA
D: TRBD2

CDR3: CASSVSGGRANEKLFF
DNA: TGTGCCAGCAGCGTGTCAGGGGGCAGGGCTAATGAAAAACTGTTTTTT
V: TRBV9
J: TRBJ1-4
size: once
D: TRBD1

CDR3: CASHPGQTYNEQFF
DNA: TGTGCCAGCCACCCGGGACAGACCTACAATGAGCAGTTCTTC
V: TRBV2
J: TRBJ2-1
size: NA
D: TRBD1